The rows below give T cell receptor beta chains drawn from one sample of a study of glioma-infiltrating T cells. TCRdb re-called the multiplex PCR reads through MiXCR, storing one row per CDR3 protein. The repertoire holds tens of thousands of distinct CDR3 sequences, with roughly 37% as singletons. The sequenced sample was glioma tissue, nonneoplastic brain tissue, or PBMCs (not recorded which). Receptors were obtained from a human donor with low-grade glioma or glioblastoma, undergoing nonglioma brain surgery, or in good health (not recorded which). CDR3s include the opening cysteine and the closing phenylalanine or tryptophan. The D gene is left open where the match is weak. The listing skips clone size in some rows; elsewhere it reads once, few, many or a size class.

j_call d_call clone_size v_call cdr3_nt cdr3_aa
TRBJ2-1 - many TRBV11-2 TGTGCCAGCAGCTTAGCCACCGATGAGCAGTTCTTC CASSLATDEQFF
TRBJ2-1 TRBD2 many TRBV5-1 TGCGCCAGCAGCTTGGATAGCGGGGGGAAGAATGAGCAGTTCTTC CASSLDSGGKNEQFF
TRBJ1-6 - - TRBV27 TGTGCCAGCAGCCCGAGGGGTCCCTATAGCAATCAGCCCCTCCACTTT CASSPRGPYSNQPLHF
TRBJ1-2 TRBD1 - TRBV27 TGTGCAAGCAGTTTTGGGACAGGGCATAAGAGCTACACCTTC CASSFGTGHKSYTF
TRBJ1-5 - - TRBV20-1 TGCGGTGCTGACCGGGACCATGGCAATCGGCCCCAGCATTTT CGADRDHGNRPQHF
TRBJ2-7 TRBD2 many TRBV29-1 TGCAGCGTTGATAGCGGGAGAGGCGAGCAGTACTTC CSVDSGRGEQYF
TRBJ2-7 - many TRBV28 TGTGCCAGCACCCAACCGGCGGGCCACGAGCAGTACTTC CASTQPAGHEQYF
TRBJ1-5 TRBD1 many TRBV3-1 TGTGCCAGCAGCCAAGGGACAGGGCCCAATCAGCCCCAGCATTTT CASSQGTGPNQPQHF
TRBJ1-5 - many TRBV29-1 TGCAGCGTTAGTACAGGGTTAGCTCAGCCCCAGCATTTT CSVSTGLAQPQHF
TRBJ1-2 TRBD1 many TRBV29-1 TGCAGCGTTGAACTAGGACAGGGAAACTATGGCTACACCTTC CSVELGQGNYGYTF
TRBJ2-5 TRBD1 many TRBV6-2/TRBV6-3 TGTGCCAGCAGTGACAGGGTGCGGACCCAGTACTTC CASSDRVRTQYF
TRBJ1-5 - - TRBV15 TGTGCCACCAGCATCGGGGGATTCAATCAGCCCCAGCATTTT CATSIGGFNQPQHF
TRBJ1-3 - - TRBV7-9 TGTGCCAGTATCCCCGAGGGGTCCGGAAACACCATATATTTT CASIPEGSGNTIYF
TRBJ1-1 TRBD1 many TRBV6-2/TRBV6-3 TGTGCCAGCAGTTCCGCGACAGGGGCGCTGGCCGTAGCGGATTTGGCCACTGAAGCTTTCTTT CASSSATGALAVADLATEAFF
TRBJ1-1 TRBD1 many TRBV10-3 TGTGCCATCAGCCTTTCAGGGGGAATGAACACTGAAGCTTTCTTT CAISLSGGMNTEAFF
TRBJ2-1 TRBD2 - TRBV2 TGTGCCAGCAGTCCCGGAGGGACTAGCGGTATCTACAATGAGCAGTTCTTC CASSPGGTSGIYNEQFF